Below, 10 T cell receptor beta chains from the same sample are listed, as sequenced in a study of cytomegalovirus exposure and HLA in healthy donors. The PCR used 60 Vbeta and 13 Jbeta primers. Sequencing used immunoSEQ multiplex PCR; TCRdb keeps in-frame clones, though not all of them. The repertoire includes some 220,000 clones, 70% to 90% of them detected once, and roughly 0.22% sits in the top ten. The sample consisted of PBMCs. Source of these receptors: a girl aged 2 to 9 in good health and CMV-seronegative.

The chain couples TRBV7-9 to TRBJ1-5; 10 positions agree with TRBD1. The CDR3 is made up of 16 amino acids. The germline gives CDR1 SEHNR, CDR2 FQNEAQ (reference sequence). Losses at the gene ends were 1 base for V and 4 bases for J; bases not matched to a gene: 4. The CDR3: CASSLGRQGANQPQHF. The CDR3 DNA reads as TGTGCCAGCAGCTTAGGGAGACAGGGGGCGAATCAGCCCCAGCATTTT.

A single count supports this clone. This sequence joins TRBV4-1 and TRBJ2-7; D uncertain. This CDR3 contains 16 residues. Germline lookup yields CDR1 MGHRA and CDR2 YSYEKL. Trimming removed 0 bases from V and 3 bases from J, with 15 bases in between. In DNA form, the CDR3 reads TGCGCCAGCAGCCAAGATACCCGGTCGACTTTCTACGAGCAGTACTTC. This gives the protein CASSQDTRSTFYEQYF.

The CDR3 DNA reads as TGCAGCGCTGGACTACTTTACAATGAGCAGTTCTTC. It specifies CSAGLLYNEQFF. The V call is TRBV29-1, the J call TRBJ2-1; tentatively, D is TRBD2 (6 bases). CDR1 is SQVTM and CDR2 is ANQGSEA in the germline V gene. Trimming removed 7 bases from V and 4 bases from J, with 11 bases in between. The CDR3 consists of 12 residues.

V usage is TRBV5-5 and J usage is TRBJ2-7; perhaps TRBD2 as D (7 bases). The germline gives CDR1 SGHKS, CDR2 YYEKEE (reference sequence). CDR3 size: 17 residues. With 4 bases removed from V and 1 base from J, the gap between germline ends came to 21 bases. CDR3 sequence: CASSRGGLGGLSYEQYF. Written as DNA, the CDR3 is TGTGCCAGCAGCCGCGGGGGCCTCGGGGGGCTGTCCTACGAGCAGTACTTC.

The J gene is TRBJ2-1, the V gene TRBV5-4, with TRBD1 matching 7 bases. The CDR3 is 15 residues long. Germline assignment: CDR1 SGHNT and CDR2 YYREEE (reference sequence). Losses at the gene ends were 4 bases for V and 4 bases for J; bases not matched to a gene: 8. CDR3 sequence reads: CASSATRGPYNEQFF. CDR3 nucleotide sequence: TGTGCCAGCAGCGCTACAAGGGGGCCATACAATGAGCAGTTCTTC.

The chain uses TRBV10-3 and TRBJ2-3, with TRBD1 identical over 8 bases. This CDR3 is built from 15 residues. Germline loops: CDR1 ENHRY, CDR2 SYGVKD. With V trimmed by 4 bases and J by 1 base, 4 bases remained unmatched. DNA for the CDR3: TGTGCCATCAGTGTGCCGACAGGGGGCACAGATACGCAGTATTTT. The encoded protein is CAISVPTGGTDTQYF.

This chain links TRBV6-1 with TRBJ2-7; 7 nucleotides agree with TRBD1. This CDR3 is built from 15 residues. Germline-derived CDR1 and CDR2 are MNHNS and SASEGT. V shed 7 bases and J 3 bases; nucleotides not matched to a gene: 12. The CDR3 region has the DNA TGTGCCAGCAAGGGGGCCACCTTACTTTACTACGAGCAGTACTTC. It encodes CASKGATLLYYEQYF.

The chain couples TRBV21-1 to TRBJ2-1; the table calls TRBD2, which could not be checked here. TRBV21-1 is a pseudogene. This CDR3 region has 15 residues. The CDR3 loop reads CASSNLYIRDNEQFF. CDR3 DNA sequence: TGTGCCAGCTCCAACCTCTACATCCGGGACAATGAGCAGTTCTTC.

The genes are TRBV6-5 and TRBJ1-6, with TRBD1 matching over 7 bases. CDR3 size: 16 residues. V trimming: 2 bases; J trimming: 9 bases; junction bases outside the gene matches: 10. Germline loops: CDR1 MNHEY, CDR2 SVGAGI. As DNA, the CDR3 is TGTGCCAGCAGTTACACACAGACAGGGAGGAGTTCACCCCTCCACTTT. This sequence encodes CASSYTQTGRSSPLHF.

A few counts support this clone. This chain links TRBV6-1 with TRBJ2-1; D call uncertain. V dropped 3 bases and J dropped 4 bases, with 10 bases sitting between them. Per germline, CDR1 MNHNS and CDR2 SASEGT. The CDR3 covers 14 residues. The CDR3 region has the DNA TGTGCCAGCAGTGATACAGTTTTGTACAATGAGCAGTTCTTC. This translates into CASSDTVLYNEQFF.